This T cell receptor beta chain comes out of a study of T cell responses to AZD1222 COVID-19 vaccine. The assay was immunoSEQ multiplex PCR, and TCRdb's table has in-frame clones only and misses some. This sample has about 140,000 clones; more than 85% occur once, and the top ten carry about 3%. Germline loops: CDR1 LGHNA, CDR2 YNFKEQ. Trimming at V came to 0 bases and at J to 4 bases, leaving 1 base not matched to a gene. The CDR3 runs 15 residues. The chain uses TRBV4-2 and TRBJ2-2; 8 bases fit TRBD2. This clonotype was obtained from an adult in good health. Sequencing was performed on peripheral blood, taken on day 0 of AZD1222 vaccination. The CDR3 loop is CASSQEAGGTGELFF. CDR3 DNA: TGTGCCAGCAGCCAAGAGGCGGGAGGCACCGGGGAGCTGTTTTTT.